Below are 26 T cell receptor beta chains sequenced from a single sample in a study of T cells in Graves' hyperthyroidism and ophthalmopathy. RNA transcripts served as the template for amplifying TCR beta CDR3 regions. HTBI primers were used for first-round RT-PCR of the TCR CDR3. Via MiXCR, TCRdb re-called the multiplex PCR reads, giving one row per CDR3 protein. The profile shows fewer than 850,000 distinct CDR3 sequences, about 18% of them singletons. The sample consisted of blood. The receptors originated from a man aged 45-65 years with Graves' hyperthyroidism.

This clonotype was picked up a small number of times. The chain employs TRBV2 and TRBJ1-2, with D possibly TRBD1 on 6 matching bases. The CDR3 has 14 residues. The V gene's germline CDR1 is SNHLY and CDR2 FYNNEI. Trimming cost V 7 bases and J 4 bases, with 16 bases left between them. The CDR3 DNA is TGTGCCAGCAAGCTCAACAGGGAGGCCTATGGCTACACCTTC. Protein: CASKLNREAYGYTF.

The V gene is TRBV6-1, the J gene TRBJ2-1; D is ambiguous. V gave up 10 bases and J gave up 8 bases, with 12 bases separating them. Germline assignment: CDR1 MNHNS and CDR2 SASEGT. This CDR3 has 11 residues. CDR3 bases: TGTGCCACCAGGCCCTTGGATGAGCAGTTCTTC. Encoded protein: CATRPLDEQFF.

This clonotype was seen a few times. The rearrangement uses TRBV29-1 and TRBJ2-3; D is undetermined. Trimming pared 4 bases from V and 5 bases from J, leaving 16 bases between. The CDR3 loop spans 14 amino acids. Germline V CDR1 and CDR2: SQVTM, ANQGSEA. The CDR3 DNA is TGCAGCGTTGCTTTTCAGGAGAAGGGAGATACGCAGTATTTT. This translates into CSVAFQEKGDTQYF.

This clonotype was picked up many times. The V gene is TRBV2, the J gene TRBJ1-3; D gene ambiguous. Deletions cut 6 bases from V and 0 bases from J, with 9 bases between. The CDR3 is 14 residues long. In germline, CDR1 is SNHLY, CDR2 FYNNEI. CDR3 coding DNA: TGTGCCAGCAGAGGCGGGTACTCTGGAAACACCATATATTTT. This gives the protein CASRGGYSGNTIYF.

This clonotype came up a few times. The chain links TRBV6-2 or TRBV6-3 to TRBJ2-5; D might be TRBD1 (6 bases). Germline values: CDR1 MNHEY, CDR2 SVGEGT. CDR3 length: 14 residues. The V end was cut by 0 bases, the J end by 3 bases, with 8 bases between. CDR3 nucleotides: TGTGCCAGCAGTTACTCCGAGGGGGAAGAGACCCAGTACTTC. It encodes CASSYSEGEETQYF.

About this clonotype itself: Since a much larger clone is just one base distant, this may be a read error. V and J are TRBV7-8 and TRBJ2-3; D may be TRBD2 (5 bases). Germline loops: CDR1 SGHVS, CDR2 FQNEAQ. V shed 1 base and J shed 0 bases, with 11 bases lying between them. This CDR3 is 16 amino acids long. CDR3 residues: CASSLGRLSSTDTQYF. Written as DNA, the CDR3 is TGTGCCAGCAGCTTAGGAAGACTATCTAGCACAGATACGCAGTATTTT.

This clonotype was counted ten times or more. The V call is TRBV18, the J call TRBJ1-1, with a possible D match to TRBD1 (6 bases). V was shortened by 3 bases and J by 5 bases, with 19 bases between the two germline ends. Germline lookup yields CDR1 KGHSH and CDR2 LQKENI. The CDR3 runs 16 residues. The CDR3 sequence is CASSPFAGTPKTEAFF. The CDR3 DNA reads TGTGCCAGCTCACCCTTTGCCGGGACACCAAAAACTGAAGCTTTCTTT.

This clonotype was observed at least ten times. V gene TRBV10-3 combines with J gene TRBJ1-1, with D possibly being TRBD1 (6 bases). The V end was cut by 7 bases, the J end by 3 bases, with 15 bases between. The CDR3 runs 14 residues. CDR1 and CDR2 (germline): ENHRY, SYGVKD. Written as DNA, the CDR3 is TGTGCCATCAACACCGGGCAGGGGCACACTGAAGCTTTCTTT. Protein sequence: CAINTGQGHTEAFF.

The chain is built from TRBV6-2 or TRBV6-3 and TRBJ1-5; maybe TRBD1 (6 bases). Germline loops: CDR1 MNHEY, CDR2 SVGEGT. The CDR3 totals 15 residues. Between the trimmed V and J ends, which lost 5 bases and 2 bases, there was a span of 13 bases. In DNA, the CDR3 is TGTGCCAGCAGTCCTGGGACACGGGGCAATCAGCCCCAGCATTTT. It translates to CASSPGTRGNQPQHF.

The genes are TRBV9 and TRBJ2-7; 7 bases are shared with TRBD1. The ends lost 4 bases at V and 4 bases at J; junction bases unmatched: 11. The CDR3 contains 15 residues. CDR1 is SGDLS, CDR2 YYNGEE, per germline. CDR3 region: CASSPTGTDLYEQYF. The CDR3, as DNA: TGTGCCAGCAGCCCCACCGGGACAGATCTATACGAGCAGTACTTC.

This clonotype was seen repeatedly, ten times or more. The chain is built from TRBV2 and TRBJ2-3; D is uncertain. Germline CDR1 reads SNHLY; CDR2 reads FYNNEI. The CDR3 is 14 residues long. V was cut by 2 bases and J by 0 bases, with 6 bases left in between. The CDR3 nucleotides are TGTGCCAGCAGTGAACAGCTTAGCACAGATACGCAGTATTTT. This sequence encodes CASSEQLSTDTQYF. Full variable domain (remainder filled in from reference TRBV2 and TRBJ2-3): EPEVTQTPSHQVTQMGQEVILRCVPISNHLYFYWYRQILGQKVEFLVSFYNNEISEKSEIFDDQFSVERPDGSNFTLKIRSTKLEDSAMYFCASSEQLSTDTQYFGPGTRLTVL.

The rearrangement links TRBV6-2 or TRBV6-3 to TRBJ2-7; D remains ambiguous. CDR3 length: 13 amino acids. Trimming took off 5 bases at V and 2 bases at J, with 10 bases between the two ends. Germline V gene sequence: CDR1 MNHEY, CDR2 SVGEGT. The CDR3 reads CASSESRTYEQYF. Written as DNA, the CDR3 is TGTGCCAGCAGTGAGAGTCGGACCTACGAGCAGTACTTC.

The rearrangement joins TRBV28 to TRBJ1-1, with D perhaps matching TRBD1 (6 bases). The CDR3 covers 19 residues. V shed 2 bases and J shed 0 bases, with 22 bases lying between them. The germline gives CDR1 MDHEN, CDR2 SYDVKM. The DNA of the CDR3 is TGTGCCAGCAGTTTAACTGTGTGGGGGGCTACCGTTATGAACACTGAAGCTTTCTTT. Translated, it gives CASSLTVWGATVMNTEAFF.

The chain couples TRBV3-1 to TRBJ2-5; 8 bases match TRBD2. The length of the CDR3 is 14 residues. Per the germline V gene, CDR1 is LGHDT and CDR2 is YNNKEL (reference sequence). V was clipped by 1 base and J by 6 bases; unmatched bases: 4. The CDR3 sequence: CASSQGLAGQTQYF. CDR3 DNA sequence: TGTGCCAGCAGCCAAGGGCTAGCGGGCCAGACCCAGTACTTC.

This clonotype was found a few times. The rearrangement links TRBV30 to TRBJ2-4; unclear D gene. The V end lost 2 bases, the J end lost 7 bases, and 6 bases lay between the germline ends. There are 11 residues in the CDR3. Per the germline V gene, CDR1 is GTSNPN and CDR2 is SVGIG (reference sequence). CDR3: CAWSSGNIQYF. In DNA, the CDR3 is TGTGCCTGGAGTTCTGGGAACATTCAGTACTTC.

This clonotype was seen only a few times. This rearrangement joins TRBV3-1 to TRBJ2-3; perhaps TRBD2 as D (6 bases). The CDR3 contains 14 residues. Trimming stripped 5 bases from V and 2 bases from J, with 11 bases between. CDR1 is LGHDT and CDR2 is YNNKEL in the germline V gene (reference sequence). In DNA, the CDR3 is TGTGCCAGCAGCTATCGGGACTTCACAGATACGCAGTATTTT. It codes for CASSYRDFTDTQYF.

This clonotype occurred many times. The chain employs TRBV18 and TRBJ1-5; D gene ambiguous. Germline CDR1 KGHSH, CDR2 LQKENI. The CDR3 sequence is 15 residues long. The V gene lost 6 bases and the J gene lost 7 bases, with 19 bases spanning the gap. Here the CDR3 reads CASSPVGDTRQPQHF. The CDR3, as DNA: TGTGCCAGCTCTCCAGTCGGGGATACTAGGCAGCCCCAGCATTTT.

The chain couples TRBV4-1 to TRBJ2-2; no clear D. The ends were cut back, 1 base at V and 0 bases at J, with 6 bases in the middle. Germline lookup yields CDR1 MGHRA and CDR2 YSYEKL. The CDR3 has 15 amino acids. CDR3 nucleotides: TGCGCCAGCAGCCAAGTTCCGGCGAACACCGGGGAGCTGTTTTTT. Amino acid sequence: CASSQVPANTGELFF.

This clonotype was observed many times. V and J are TRBV15 and TRBJ1-1; D may be TRBD1 (6 bases). Trimming removed 1 base at V and 0 bases at J, with 12 bases between. Looked up from germline, CDR1 is LNHNV and CDR2 is YYDKDF (reference sequence). The CDR3 is made up of 16 amino acids. CDR3 amino acids: CATSRAPGVMNTEAFF. The CDR3 DNA reads as TGTGCCACCAGCAGAGCACCAGGGGTTATGAACACTGAAGCTTTCTTT.

At least ten counts were recorded for this clonotype. In nucleotides, the CDR3 is TGTGCCAGTAGCCGACGCGGGGGTGTCGAAAAACTGTTTTTT. This sequence encodes CASSRRGGVEKLFF. The chain has TRBV19 and TRBJ1-4, with D perhaps matching TRBD1 (5 bases). Trimming removed 6 bases from V and 8 bases from J, with 16 bases in between. Germline values: CDR1 LNHDA, CDR2 SQIVND (reference sequence). This CDR3 spans 14 amino acids. The complete variable domain, with remaining parts taken from reference TRBV19 and TRBJ1-4, reads DGGITQSPKYLFRKEGQNVTLSCEQNLNHDAMYWYRQDPGQGLRLIYYSQIVNDFQKGDIAEGYSVSREKKESFPLTVTSAQKNPTAFYLCASSRRGGVEKLFFGSGTQLSVL.

This clonotype was seen ten or more times. The genes are TRBV19 and TRBJ1-1; the D is unclear. Germline-derived CDR1 and CDR2 are LNHDA and SQIVND (reference sequence). This CDR3 contains 12 residues. The V gene lost 1 base and the J gene lost 5 bases, with 5 bases spanning the gap. The CDR3 here is CASSIGRTEAFF. CDR3 nucleotide sequence: TGTGCCAGTAGTATAGGTCGGACTGAAGCTTTCTTT. The full variable domain, in which reference TRBV19 and TRBJ1-1 provide the parts outside the CDR3, is DGGITQSPKYLFRKEGQNVTLSCEQNLNHDAMYWYRQDPGQGLRLIYYSQIVNDFQKGDIAEGYSVSREKKESFPLTVTSAQKNPTAFYLCASSIGRTEAFFGQGTRLTVV.

This clonotype has at least ten counts. The genes are TRBV15 and TRBJ1-4; weak D call: TRBD1 (5 bases). Trimming stripped 0 bases from V and 7 bases from J, with 12 bases between. The CDR3 length is 15 residues. Germline V gives CDR1 LNHNV, CDR2 YYDKDF (reference sequence). The CDR3 coding sequence is TGTGCCACCAGCAGAGATCAGGGTTTCGGTGAAAAACTGTTTTTT. Its protein is CATSRDQGFGEKLFF.

The chain couples TRBV28 to TRBJ1-2; no clear D. Trimming took off 2 bases at V and 8 bases at J, with 15 bases between the two ends. This CDR3 is built from 14 residues. Germline CDR1 MDHEN, CDR2 SYDVKM. CDR3 sequence (DNA): TGTGCCAGCAGTTTAGGGGTTGGCCGATACGGCTACACCTTC. Amino acids: CASSLGVGRYGYTF.

This clonotype was seen many times. As DNA, the CDR3 is TGTGCCGGGGTACCCGGGGGAAGGTTGAGGAGAGAGACCCAGTACTTC. This encodes CAGVPGGRLRRETQYF. The chain has TRBV2 and TRBJ2-5, with D possibly being TRBD2 (6 bases). There are 16 residues in the CDR3. Per the germline V gene, CDR1 is SNHLY and CDR2 is FYNNEI. The V end was cut by 11 bases, the J end by 4 bases, with 26 bases between.

This clonotype occurred many times. The chain combines TRBV27 with TRBJ2-1; no clear D gene. With 2 bases removed from V and 9 bases from J, the gap between germline ends came to 11 bases. Per germline, CDR1 MNHEY and CDR2 SMNVEV (reference sequence). The length of the CDR3 is 13 residues. The CDR3 coding sequence is TGTGCCAGCAGTTTAACCCAGGAAGGTGAGCAGTTCTTC. Residues: CASSLTQEGEQFF.

The V gene is TRBV28, the J gene TRBJ1-2; perhaps TRBD1 as D (5 bases). Trimming took off 4 bases at V and 7 bases at J, with 22 bases between the two ends. Germline CDR1 is MDHEN and CDR2 is SYDVKM. The length of the CDR3 is 16 residues. The CDR3 nucleotides are TGTGCCAGCAGTTCCACCCCCTCAGGGATCCCCATTGGCTACACCTTC. It specifies CASSSTPSGIPIGYTF.